This T cell receptor beta chain derives from a study of cytomegalovirus exposure and HLA in healthy donors. At the level of the study: Researchers previously reported finding 90 million to 130 million unique TCR beta sequences from approximately 200 million T cells.

The CDR3 extends over 12 amino acids. V lost 8 bases, J lost 1 base, and 5 bases lay in between. Germline V gives CDR1 SGHAT, CDR2 FQNNGV. The primer mix had 60 Vbeta and 13 Jbeta primers. Using immunoSEQ multiplex PCR, the repertoire was profiled, and TCRdb retains in-frame clones only, with some absent. Seen here are about 90,000 clones, roughly 78% observed once, and the top ten hold under 5.5%. For this clone: Its antigen is unknown.

Study-wide results and limits: The authors assumed roughly uniform sequencing depth across donors for presence/absence analyses. Earlier findings revealed that most TCR beta V segments proved productive either about 87% or about 30% of the time. The study dropped some indistinguishable V segments, TRBV6-2 and TRBV6-3 among them.

The rearrangement links TRBV11-2 to TRBJ2-2; unclear D gene. The source is a woman aged 40 to 49 in good health and CMV-seropositive. The material sequenced was PBMCs. This chain's CDR3 is CASAGNTGELFF. The CDR3 DNA reads TGTGCCAGCGCAGGGAACACCGGGGAGCTGTTTTTT.